Below are 8 T cell receptor beta chains sequenced from a single sample in a study of T cell responses to AZD1222 COVID-19 vaccine. Some clones are missing from TCRdb's copy, which holds only in-frame ones; the method was immunoSEQ multiplex PCR. Counted here are about 150,000 clones, 90% occurring once; the ten biggest clones make up approximately 2.8%. The sequenced sample was peripheral blood, obtained on day 0 of AZD1222 vaccination. The receptors come from an adult in good health.

The V gene is TRBV3-1 (or the pseudogene TRBV3-2), the J gene TRBJ2-7; the D is unclear. Germline-derived CDR1 and CDR2 are LGHDT and YNNKEL (reference sequence). V lost 1 base, J lost 2 bases, and 9 bases lay in between. This CDR3 is 14 amino acids long. As DNA, the CDR3 is TGTGCCAGCAGCCAAGTTGGGTCTGCCTACGAGCAGTACTTC. It yields the protein CASSQVGSAYEQYF.

DNA for the CDR3: TGTGCCAGCAGTTCTCCAACCACCAGGGGGTACACTGAAGCTTTCTTT. It encodes CASSSPTTRGYTEAFF. The rearrangement joins TRBV6-5 to TRBJ1-1; 7 bases align to TRBD1. The CDR3 runs to 16 residues. V dropped 4 bases and J dropped 3; count of bases not matched to a gene: 11. Germline V CDR1 and CDR2: MNHEY, SVGAGI.

The rearrangement uses TRBV18 and TRBJ2-2; D possibly matches TRBD1 or TRBD2 (6 bases each). The ends were cut back, 2 bases at V and 4 bases at J, with 14 bases in the middle. From germline, CDR1 is KGHSH and CDR2 LQKENI. CDR3 length equals 16 residues. The CDR3 loop is CASSPIQGGVTGELFF. In DNA, the CDR3 is TGTGCCAGCTCACCAATACAGGGAGGCGTCACCGGGGAGCTGTTTTTT.

This clone occurred once. The chain is built from TRBV9 and TRBJ1-2; the match to TRBD1 covers 12 bases. V was clipped by 4 bases and J by 2 bases; unmatched bases: 6. Germline-derived CDR1 and CDR2 are SGDLS and YYNGEE. CDR3 size: 16 residues. CDR3 in amino acids: CASSQGQGASNYGYTF. Written as DNA, the CDR3 is TGTGCCAGCAGCCAGGGACAGGGGGCTTCGAACTATGGCTACACCTTC.

The chain has TRBV3-1 (or the pseudogene TRBV3-2) and TRBJ2-3; D perhaps matches TRBD2 (6 bases). This CDR3 has 16 amino acids. V shed 4 bases and J shed 5 bases, with 19 bases lying between them. CDR1 and CDR2 from the germline V gene are LGHDT and YNNKEL (reference sequence). This chain's CDR3 is CASSPRDLALLDTQYF. The CDR3 DNA follows: TGTGCCAGCAGCCCCCGGGACTTAGCTTTGTTAGATACGCAGTATTTT.

The chain joins TRBV6-5 to TRBJ1-6; D unresolved. V was clipped by 3 bases and J by 10 bases, with 7 bases between them. Germline V gene lookup returns CDR1 MNHEY and CDR2 SVGAGI. The CDR3 has 12 residues. The CDR3 DNA reads TGTGCCAGCAGTTATGTTGACTCACCCCTCCACTTT. It specifies CASSYVDSPLHF.

The chain combines TRBV3-1 (or the pseudogene TRBV3-2) with TRBJ1-1; TRBD1 matches at 7 bases. Germline values: CDR1 LGHDT, CDR2 YNNKEL (reference sequence). CDR3 length equals 15 residues. V gave up 3 bases and J gave up 8 bases; unmatched junction bases: 12. The CDR3 protein is CASSQAEIGTAEAFF. The CDR3 region has the DNA TGTGCCAGCAGCCAGGCCGAGATAGGGACAGCCGAAGCTTTCTTT.

CDR3 nucleotides: TGTGCCAGCACACTGGGGGATGGTGCACCCCTCCACTTT. Protein product: CASTLGDGAPLHF. The rearrangement links TRBV6-6 to TRBJ1-6; perhaps TRBD1 as D (5 bases). Trimming stripped 7 bases from V and 11 bases from J, with 15 bases between. Germline V gene data show CDR1 as MNHNY and CDR2 as SVGAGI (reference sequence). CDR3 length: 13 residues.